Listed below are T cell receptor beta chains from one sample, sequenced in a study of identical twins. MiXCR, run by TCRdb on the 5' RACE reads, gives a single entry per CDR3 protein. This table holds 550,000 to 800,000 distinct CDR3 sequences, under 8.5% found once. These data also formed part of another study, on yellow fever vaccine responses in identical twins.

Sample: PBMCs. These receptors were taken from a woman aged 18-29 years in good health. CDR3s include the opening cysteine and the closing phenylalanine or tryptophan. A D gene is named only where the DNA matches it firmly. Not all rows give a size; the values are once, few, many and, for expanded clones, a class.

v_call	clone_size	d_call	j_call	cdr3_aa	cdr3_nt
TRBV7-9	few	.	TRBJ1-1	CASSSGTKSPEAFF	TGTGCCAGCAGCTCTGGGACTAAAAGCCCTGAAGCTTTCTTT
TRBV9	.	TRBD2	TRBJ2-1	CASSVAWTSGGYNEQFF	TGTGCCAGCAGCGTAGCTTGGACTAGCGGGGGCTACAATGAGCAGTTCTTC
TRBV6-5	.	.	TRBJ1-2	CASSAQGLGYTF	TGTGCCAGCAGTGCCCAGGGGCTTGGCTACACCTTC
TRBV18	few	.	TRBJ2-7	CASSPGQPRREQYF	TGTGCCAGCTCACCTGGACAGCCCCGCCGGGAGCAGTACTTC
TRBV3-1	.	TRBD1	TRBJ1-2	CASSQDGTGLRNYGYTF	TGTGCCAGCAGCCAAGACGGGACAGGGTTAAGAAACTATGGCTACACCTTC
TRBV20-1	many	TRBD2	TRBJ2-1	CSASASSGGALRPYNEQFF	TGCAGTGCCAGCGCCTCTAGCGGGGGGGCCTTGCGCCCCTACAATGAGCAGTTCTTC
TRBV20-1	few	.	TRBJ2-1	CSASRLGGADEQFF	TGCAGTGCTAGCCGACTAGGAGGGGCGGATGAGCAGTTCTTC
TRBV29-1	.	TRBD1	TRBJ2-1	CSAGPDRGHNEQFF	TGCAGCGCCGGCCCGGACAGGGGGCACAATGAGCAGTTCTTC
TRBV24-1	.	TRBD2	TRBJ2-1	CATSEGTSGTYNEQFF	TGTGCCACCAGTGAAGGGACTAGCGGGACCTACAATGAGCAGTTCTTC
TRBV24-1	many	.	TRBJ2-1	CATSEIPYNEQFF	TGTGCCACCAGTGAGATACCCTACAATGAGCAGTTCTTC
TRBV29-1	many	TRBD2	TRBJ2-3	CSVGLVAGEPDTQYF	TGCAGCGTTGGCTTGGTAGCGGGAGAGCCAGATACGCAGTATTTT
TRBV5-1	many	.	TRBJ2-2	CASSSRVGNTGELFF	TGCGCCAGCAGCTCCCGGGTAGGGAACACCGGGGAGCTGTTTTTT
TRBV28	.	.	TRBJ1-5	CASSYRQYNQPQHF	TGTGCCAGCAGTTATCGGCAGTACAATCAGCCCCAGCATTTT
TRBV18	.	.	TRBJ2-1	CASSPLNGDEQFF	TGTGCCAGCTCACCACTCAACGGGGATGAGCAGTTCTTC
TRBV6-5	many	.	TRBJ2-3	CASSYSREGVPDTQYF	TGTGCCAGCAGTTACTCGAGGGAGGGGGTTCCAGATACGCAGTATTTT
TRBV12-3/TRBV12-4	many	TRBD2	TRBJ2-3	CADCRAGATDTQYF	TGTGCCGATTGCCGAGCGGGGGCCACAGATACGCAGTATTTT
TRBV19	few	TRBD2	TRBJ2-1	CASRASGGGNEQFF	TGTGCCAGTAGGGCTAGCGGGGGTGGTAATGAGCAGTTCTTC
TRBV20-1	.	TRBD1	TRBJ2-7	CSATQNRDRGPHEQYF	TGCAGTGCTACACAAAACCGGGACAGGGGGCCCCACGAGCAGTACTTC
TRBV4-1	once	.	TRBJ2-1	CASSPRDRDEQFF	TGCGCCAGCAGCCCAAGGGATCGGGATGAGCAGTTCTTC
TRBV10-3	.	.	TRBJ2-5	CAISGGGNLQETQYF	TGTGCCATCAGTGGTGGGGGTAACCTCCAAGAGACCCAGTACTTC
TRBV11-1	few	.	TRBJ2-7	CASSLGDLRGGSSYEQYF	TGTGCCAGCAGCCTTGGGGATCTGAGGGGGGGATCCTCCTACGAGCAGTACTTC
TRBV10-3	.	.	TRBJ1-2	CAISDGIYGYTF	TGTGCCATCAGTGACGGGATCTATGGCTACACCTTC
TRBV7-9	.	.	TRBJ2-2	CASSPTGTARAGELFF	TGTGCCAGCAGCCCGACCGGGACGGCGAGGGCCGGGGAGCTGTTTTTT
TRBV20-1	once	.	TRBJ2-7	CCARNPAALRSYEQYF	TGCTGTGCTAGAAATCCGGCCGCGCTCCGCTCCTACGAGCAGTACTTC
TRBV2	.	TRBD2	TRBJ2-1	CASSPYSGGSYF	TGTGCCAGCAGTCCCTATAGCGGGGGAAGTTATTTC
TRBV4-2	few	.	TRBJ1-2	CASSQGEGGERGYTF	TGTGCCAGCAGCCAAGGGGAAGGGGGTGAGCGAGGTTACACCTTC
TRBV20-1	.	TRBD2	TRBJ2-7	CSAAGVNHEQYF	TGCAGTGCTGCGGGAGTAAACCACGAGCAGTACTTC
TRBV15	many	.	TRBJ2-1	CATSRDWTSEQFF	TGTGCCACCAGCAGAGACTGGACGTCTGAGCAGTTCTTC
TRBV12-3/TRBV12-4	many	.	TRBJ1-2	CASSSQGLMGGYTF	TGTGCCAGCAGCTCCCAAGGCCTCATGGGTGGCTACACCTTC
TRBV15	.	.	TRBJ1-3	CATSRGVRWISSGNTIYF	TGTGCCACCAGCAGAGGAGTGAGGTGGATAAGCTCTGGAAACACCATATATTTT
TRBV7-8	.	.	TRBJ2-5	CASSLEAEGKETQYF	TGTGCCAGCAGCTTAGAGGCGGAGGGAAAAGAGACCCAGTACTTC
TRBV12-3/TRBV12-4	.	TRBD1	TRBJ1-5	CAPGGYNQPQHF	TGTGCCCCAGGGGGATACAATCAGCCCCAGCATTTT
TRBV20-1	few	TRBD2	TRBJ2-2	CSARDLTPSGGPAVVGGELFF	TGCAGTGCTAGAGACCTAACCCCTAGCGGGGGGCCAGCCGTGGTGGGCGGGGAGCTGTTTTTT
TRBV10-1	many	.	TRBJ2-1	CASSRGLLADNEQFF	TGCGCCAGCTCCAGGGGTCTACTAGCCGACAATGAGCAGTTCTTC
TRBV2	.	.	TRBJ2-2	CASSESGLHTGELFF	TGTGCCAGCAGTGAGTCCGGACTTCACACCGGGGAGCTGTTTTTT
TRBV29-1	few	.	TRBJ1-1	CSGRQDLTEAFF	TGCAGCGGGCGACAGGATTTAACTGAAGCTTTCTTT
TRBV6-5	many	.	TRBJ1-1	CASSYILSGAEAFF	TGTGCCAGCAGTTACATTCTCTCAGGGGCGGAAGCTTTCTTT
TRBV25-1	few	.	TRBJ2-7	CASTSLEISYEQYF	TGTGCCAGCACCAGCCTCGAAATCTCCTACGAGCAGTACTTC
TRBV6-2/TRBV6-3	.	.	TRBJ1-2	CASSKPNTASSNYGYTF	TGTGCCAGCAGTAAGCCAAACACGGCCTCCTCTAACTATGGCTACACCTTC
TRBV6-2/TRBV6-3	.	.	TRBJ2-5	CASRFTDSAQETQYF	TGTGCCAGCAGATTCACAGACAGTGCCCAAGAGACCCAGTACTTC
TRBV28	.	.	TRBJ2-7	CASAIGYEQYF	TGTGCCAGCGCCATTGGCTACGAGCAGTACTTC
TRBV7-6	few	.	TRBJ2-1	CASTRLNYPGASYNEQFF	TGTGCCAGCACCCGACTCAATTATCCGGGGGCCTCCTACAATGAGCAGTTCTTC
TRBV7-6	few	TRBD2	TRBJ2-3	CASSRKAGESTDTQYF	TGTGCCAGCAGCCGTAAAGCGGGAGAGAGCACAGATACGCAGTATTTT
TRBV29-1	few	TRBD2	TRBJ2-2	CSVEGPSGRAGELFF	TGCAGCGTTGAGGGGCCTAGCGGGAGGGCCGGGGAGCTGTTTTTT
TRBV28	many	TRBD1	TRBJ2-7	CASSLSGTELYEQYF	TGTGCCAGCAGTTTATCGGGGACAGAACTCTACGAGCAGTACTTC
TRBV4-1	.	.	TRBJ2-2	CASSQDGLAGELFF	TGCGCCAGCAGCCAAGATGGGCTGGCCGGGGAGCTGTTTTTT
TRBV5-1	many	TRBD2	TRBJ2-7	CASSFNPSGSSYEQYF	TGCGCCAGCAGCTTTAATCCTAGCGGGAGCTCCTACGAGCAGTACTTC
TRBV29-1	many	TRBD1	TRBJ2-7	CSVWMPGQGFEQYF	TGCAGCGTTTGGATGCCAGGACAGGGGTTCGAGCAGTACTTC